The T cell receptor (beta chain) described here comes from a study of cytomegalovirus exposure and HLA in healthy donors. Study findings and constraints: Equally common other TCR beta chains were less clonally expanded than HLA-associated ones, a later analysis found. In vitro experiments confirmed that three CMV-associated chains were specific for CMV antigens.

Notes on this clone: Antigen specificity is unknown.

13 Jbeta primers and 60 Vbeta primers were used for the PCR. The table came from immunoSEQ multiplex PCR; TCRdb's copy has only in-frame clones and leaves some out. This sample lists 100,000 to 150,000 clones; its ten largest clones have over 1.5%. Germline loops: CDR1 SEHNR, CDR2 FQNEAQ (reference sequence). This CDR3 contains 14 residues. V was shortened by 5 bases and J by 5 bases, with 16 bases between the two germline ends. This receptor was identified in a man aged 18 to 30 in good health and CMV-seronegative. The chain joins TRBV7-9 to TRBJ2-7, with D perhaps matching TRBD2 (6 bases). The sample comprised PBMCs. The CDR3: CASSQPGTQHEQYF. The CDR3, as DNA: TGTGCCAGCAGCCAGCCCGGGACTCAACACGAGCAGTACTTC. Complete variable domain (other parts from reference TRBV7-9 and TRBJ2-7): DTGVSQNPRHKITKRGQNVTFRCDPISEHNRLYWYRQTLGQGPEFLTYFQNEAQLEKSRLLSDRFSAERPKGSFSTLEIQRTEQGDSAMYLCASSQPGTQHEQYFGPGTRLTVT.